Included here is one T cell receptor beta chain sequence, with context. Its antigen remains unidentified. The record originates from a study of regulatory T cells in long-lasting Graves disease. Study-level points and caveats: Persistent disease was associated with favored TRBV28 usage and with favored use of TRBJ1-2 and TRBJ2-5. Clonotypes that were public and shared totalled fewer than 3,500 in persistent patients versus over 800 in new patients. Compared with new cases, persistent Graves' patients showed reduced TCR diversity.

Assembly of TCR beta libraries relied on iRepertoire HTBI primers together with Arm-PCR of CDR3 regions. TCRdb re-analysed the multiplex PCR reads in MiXCR, keeping a single row per CDR3 protein. Seen here are 650,000 to 850,000 distinct CDR3 sequences, roughly 30% observed once, and the top ten hold 42%. Time point defined: persistent/refractory GD, antithyroid drugs over 5 years with positive TRAb. PBMCs were the source of the RNA used for TCR sequencing. American Thyroid Association guidelines defined Graves' disease diagnosis. Germline CDR1 reads DFQATT; CDR2 reads SNEGSKA (reference sequence). This CDR3 has 14 amino acids. V was trimmed by 6 bases and J by 2 bases, leaving 14 bases between them.

The sample consisted of peripheral blood mononuclear cells (PBMCs), taken when the disease was refractory, from a patient treated with antithyroid drugs. The genes are TRBV20-1 and TRBJ2-1; D possibly corresponds to TRBD2 (6 bases). The origin of this receptor is a female donor with Graves disease. CDR3 coding DNA: TGCAGTGCAACCGAGGGACTCCCCTACAATGAGCAGTTCTTC. Amino acids: CSATEGLPYNEQFF.